This T cell receptor beta chain was found in a study of Ad26.COV2.S vaccination and SARS-CoV-2 variants (dated by TCRdb to the early 2020s). Regarding the study in general: Vaccine-arm donors were drawn from COV1001, a multicentre, randomized, double-blind, placebo-controlled phase I-IIa trial of Ad26.COV2.S in healthy adults. Ad26.COV2.S was administered intramuscularly at a dose of 5x10^10 or 1x10^11 viral particles, either as one shot or as two shots given 56 days apart. The specificity and breadth of SARS-CoV-2-reactive T cell receptors after Ad26.COV2.S vaccination were assessed by TCRbeta repertoire sequencing. A total of approximately 30 samples were included in the TCR-sequenced set, comprising some 20 Ad26.COV2.S vaccine recipients, 5 placebo recipients and 8 SARS-CoV-2 convalescent individuals. Trial participants were randomized into five groups of five: low-dose or high-dose Ad26.COV2.S given once or twice, or placebo on both occasions. Blinding of investigators to trial group allocation was maintained during experiments and outcome assessment.

The CDR3 measures 14 amino acids from cysteine to valine. Only the CDR3 part of the read is kept: 42 bases, read in frame from the first base. The germline V gene sets CDR1 to MGHRA and CDR2 to YSYEKL. Trimming takes 0 bases from V and 3 bases from J, and the germline ends sit 9 bases apart. In regard to this clone: Its antigen remains undetermined. No much larger clone exists at a distance of one base, and base qualities are not known.

What the work shows at the level of the full study, not this receptor alone: The authors noted that total T cell responses may have been underestimated by the TCR breadth and depth analyses. Vaccine and placebo recipients had comparable non-spike TCR breadth, which fits with the vaccine containing only spike. After vaccination, spike-specific CD8+ and CD4+ T cell responses were reported to show substantial breadth. Higher spike-specific TCR breadth was observed in Ad26.COV2.S recipients than in placebo recipients (P = 0.0014). The study lacked the statistical power to compare responses across vaccine doses or regimens.

The treatment or condition label for this specimen denotes: some 20 received Ad26.COV2.S at low or high dose, single or two shots; several received placebo; per-sample allocation not given. Repertoires of vaccine and placebo recipients were sequenced from samples collected on day 63 after the first injection. Between 29 July and 7 August 2020, Cohort 1b enrolled about 27 adults aged 18-55 years at one site in Boston, USA. Ad26.COV2.S was a replication-incompetent adenovirus type 26 vector expressing a prefusion-stabilized SARS-CoV-2 spike protein from the original Wuhan strain. The immunoSEQ Assay was the method used to sequence TCRbeta CDR3 regions. After extraction, genomic DNA underwent amplification by bias-controlled multiplex PCR, followed by high-throughput sequencing. Per the original workflow: To quantify the absolute abundance of every unique TCRbeta CDR3 region, sequences were collapsed and filtered. T cell fraction was estimated by normalization of TCRbeta template counts to usable DNA, with usable DNA being measured through amplification of reference genes present in all nucleated cells. Repertoire TCRs were annotated as SARS-CoV-2-specific when V gene, CDR3 amino acid sequence and J gene were exactly matched to a known reactive TCR set. MIRA supplied the reference SARS-CoV-2 TCR set, which was filtered for enrichment in COVID-19-positive ImmuneCODE repertoires so that public or cross-reactive TCRs were removed. Drawing on the MIRA antigens, annotated TCRs were analysed further at the level of specific ORF or position within ORF. Breadth was defined as annotated unique rearrangements over total unique productive rearrangements; depth was the summed frequency of those rearrangements. Two-sided Wilcoxon rank-sum tests were used to compare TCR breadth between groups. Held by TCRdb, this immuneACCESS table contains in-frame sequences only and omits some clones. Under half of the omission traces to an unresolved V gene where checked; the cause of the rest is unknown. The V and J calls and clone size were taken over from that table, and D and trimming were inferred from the DNA. For this sample there are over 400,000 clones; roughly nine tenths appear just once. Together, the top ten hold approximately 2.5% of the sample.

The rearranged chain carries TRBV4-1 and TRBJ2-7; the best D guess is TRBD2, with 7 bases matching. This receptor was identified in a person between 18 and 65 years old who received the Ad26.COV2.S COVID-19 vaccine or a placebo. Material: peripheral blood, obtained in a trial of Ad26.COV2.S vaccine versus placebo. The nucleotides are TGCGCCAGCAGCCAAGAGCGGGGGCTCTACGAGCAGTACGTC. The translation is CASSQERGLYEQYV.